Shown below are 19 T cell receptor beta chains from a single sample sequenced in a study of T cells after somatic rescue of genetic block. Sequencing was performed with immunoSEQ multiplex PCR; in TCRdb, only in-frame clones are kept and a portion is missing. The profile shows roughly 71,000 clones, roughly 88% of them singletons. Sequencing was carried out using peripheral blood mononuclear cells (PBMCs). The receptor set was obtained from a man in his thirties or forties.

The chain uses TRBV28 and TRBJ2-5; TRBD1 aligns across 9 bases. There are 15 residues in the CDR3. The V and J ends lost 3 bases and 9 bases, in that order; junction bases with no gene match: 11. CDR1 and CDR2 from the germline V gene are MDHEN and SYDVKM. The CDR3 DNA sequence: TGTGCCAGCAGTTTGGGACAGGGCTTTAGAACGGCCCAGTACTTC. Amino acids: CASSLGQGFRTAQYF.

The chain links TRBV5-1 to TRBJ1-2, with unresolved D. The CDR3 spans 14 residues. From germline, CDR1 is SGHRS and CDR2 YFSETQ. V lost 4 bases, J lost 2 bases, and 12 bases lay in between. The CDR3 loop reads CASSPDGSNYGYTF. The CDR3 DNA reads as TGCGCCAGCAGCCCGGACGGATCCAACTATGGCTACACCTTC.

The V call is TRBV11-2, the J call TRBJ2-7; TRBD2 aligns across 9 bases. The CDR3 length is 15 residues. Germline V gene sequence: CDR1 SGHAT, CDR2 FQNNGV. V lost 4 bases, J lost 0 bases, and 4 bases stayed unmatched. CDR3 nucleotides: TGTGCCAGCAGCTCAGGACTAGCGTCCTCCTACGAGCAGTACTTC. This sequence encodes CASSSGLASSYEQYF.

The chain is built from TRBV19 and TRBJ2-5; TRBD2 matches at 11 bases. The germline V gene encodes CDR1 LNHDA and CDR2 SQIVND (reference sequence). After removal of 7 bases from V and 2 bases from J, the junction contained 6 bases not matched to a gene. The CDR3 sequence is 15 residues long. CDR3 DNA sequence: TGTGCCAGTACCCCGACTAGCGGGGCTCAAGAGACCCAGTACTTC. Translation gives CASTPTSGAQETQYF.

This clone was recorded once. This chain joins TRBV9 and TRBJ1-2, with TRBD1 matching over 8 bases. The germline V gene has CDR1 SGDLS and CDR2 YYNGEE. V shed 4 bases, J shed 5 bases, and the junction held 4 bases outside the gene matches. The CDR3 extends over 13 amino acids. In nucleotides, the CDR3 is TGTGCCAGCAGCACTCGACAGGGGTATGGCTACACCTTC. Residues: CASSTRQGYGYTF.

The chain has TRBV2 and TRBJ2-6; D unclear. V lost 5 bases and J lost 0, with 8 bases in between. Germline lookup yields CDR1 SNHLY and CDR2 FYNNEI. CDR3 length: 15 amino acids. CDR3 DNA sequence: TGTGCCAGCAGTCAAGGCCTCTCTGGGGCCAACGTCCTGACTTTC. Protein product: CASSQGLSGANVLTF.

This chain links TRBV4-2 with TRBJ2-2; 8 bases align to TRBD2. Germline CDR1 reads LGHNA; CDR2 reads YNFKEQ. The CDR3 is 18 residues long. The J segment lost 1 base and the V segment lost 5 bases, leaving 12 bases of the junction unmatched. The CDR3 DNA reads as TGTGCCAGCAGCTTTGGGGGGGCGGGAGGCCGGAACACCGGGGAGCTGTTTTTT. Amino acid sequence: CASSFGGAGGRNTGELFF.

The CDR3 loop is CASSLETGTRSAEAFF. In nucleotides, the CDR3 is TGTGCCAGCAGTTTAGAAACCGGGACCAGGAGCGCTGAAGCTTTCTTT. This chain links TRBV28 with TRBJ1-1; weak D call: TRBD1 (5 bases). CDR1 and CDR2 (germline): MDHEN, SYDVKM. This CDR3 has 16 residues. Deletions cut 2 bases from V and 6 bases from J, with 19 bases between.

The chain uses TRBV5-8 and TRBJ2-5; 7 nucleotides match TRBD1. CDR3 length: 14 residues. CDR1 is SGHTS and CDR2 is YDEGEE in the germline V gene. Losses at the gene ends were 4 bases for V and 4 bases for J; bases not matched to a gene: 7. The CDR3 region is CASSTGQLGETQYF. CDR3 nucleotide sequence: TGTGCCAGCAGCACGGGACAGCTGGGAGAGACCCAGTACTTC.

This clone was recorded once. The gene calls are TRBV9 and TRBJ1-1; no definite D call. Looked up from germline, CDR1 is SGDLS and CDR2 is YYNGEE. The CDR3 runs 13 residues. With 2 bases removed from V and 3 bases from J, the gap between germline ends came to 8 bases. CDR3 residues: CASSVQVDTEAFF. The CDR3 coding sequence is TGTGCCAGCAGCGTCCAGGTGGACACTGAAGCTTTCTTT.

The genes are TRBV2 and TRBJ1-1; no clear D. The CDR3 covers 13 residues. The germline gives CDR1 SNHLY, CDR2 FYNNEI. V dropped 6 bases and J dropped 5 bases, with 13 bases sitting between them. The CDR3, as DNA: TGTGCCAGCAGGGCCCCAGGATGGACTGAAGCTTTCTTT. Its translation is CASRAPGWTEAFF.

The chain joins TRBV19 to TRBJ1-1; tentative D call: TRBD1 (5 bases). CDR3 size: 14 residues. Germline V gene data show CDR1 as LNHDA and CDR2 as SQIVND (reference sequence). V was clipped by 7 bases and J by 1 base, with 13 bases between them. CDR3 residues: CASTTGTENTEAFF. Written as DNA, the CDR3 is TGTGCCAGTACCACCGGGACGGAGAACACTGAAGCTTTCTTT. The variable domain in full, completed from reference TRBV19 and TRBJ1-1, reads DGGITQSPKYLFRKEGQNVTLSCEQNLNHDAMYWYRQDPGQGLRLIYYSQIVNDFQKGDIAEGYSVSREKKESFPLTVTSAQKNPTAFYLCASTTGTENTEAFFGQGTRLTVV.

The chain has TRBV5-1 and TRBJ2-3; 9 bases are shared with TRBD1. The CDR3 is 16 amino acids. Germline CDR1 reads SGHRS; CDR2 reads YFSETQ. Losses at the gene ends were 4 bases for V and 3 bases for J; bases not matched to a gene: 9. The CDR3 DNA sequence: TGCGCCAGCAGCCTTACCGGGACAGGGATGACAGATACGCAGTATTTT. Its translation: CASSLTGTGMTDTQYF.

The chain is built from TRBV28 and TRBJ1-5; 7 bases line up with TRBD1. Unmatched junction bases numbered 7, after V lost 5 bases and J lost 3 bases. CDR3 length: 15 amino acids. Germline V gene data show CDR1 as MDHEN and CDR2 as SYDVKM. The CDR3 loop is CASSPPDRVNQPQHF. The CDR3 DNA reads TGTGCCAGCAGTCCCCCCGACAGGGTCAATCAGCCCCAGCATTTT.

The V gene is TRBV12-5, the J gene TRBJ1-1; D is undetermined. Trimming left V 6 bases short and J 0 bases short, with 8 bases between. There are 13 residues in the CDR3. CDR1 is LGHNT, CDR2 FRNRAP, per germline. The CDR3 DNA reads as TGTGCTAGTGGAAGAGGGATGAACACTGAAGCTTTCTTT. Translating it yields CASGRGMNTEAFF.

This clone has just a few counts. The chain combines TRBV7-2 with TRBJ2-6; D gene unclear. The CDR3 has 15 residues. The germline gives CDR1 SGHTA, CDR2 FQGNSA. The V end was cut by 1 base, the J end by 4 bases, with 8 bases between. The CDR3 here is CASSLEGHGANVLTF. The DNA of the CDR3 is TGTGCCAGCAGCTTAGAAGGGCACGGGGCCAACGTCCTGACTTTC.

CDR3 in DNA: TGCGCCAGCAGCCCGGGGGCGGGAGGAGAGACCCAGTACTTC. Translated, it gives CASSPGAGGETQYF. The V call is TRBV4-1, the J call TRBJ2-5; 8 positions match TRBD2. This CDR3 has 14 residues. Germline trimming cut 4 bases from V and 4 bases from J; bases unmatched to any gene: 5. The germline CDR1 and CDR2 sequences are MGHRA and YSYEKL.

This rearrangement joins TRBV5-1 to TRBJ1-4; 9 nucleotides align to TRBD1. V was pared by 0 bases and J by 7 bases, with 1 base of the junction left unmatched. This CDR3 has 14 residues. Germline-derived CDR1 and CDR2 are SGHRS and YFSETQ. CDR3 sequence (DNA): TGCGCCAGCAGCTTGGAGACAGGGGGTGAAAAACTGTTTTTT. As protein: CASSLETGGEKLFF.

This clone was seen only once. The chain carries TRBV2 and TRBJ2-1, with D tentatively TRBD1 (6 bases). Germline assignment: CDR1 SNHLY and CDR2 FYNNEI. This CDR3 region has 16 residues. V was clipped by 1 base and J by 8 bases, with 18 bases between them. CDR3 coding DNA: TGTGCCAGCAGTGAAGTGTGGGGGCAGATGGGAGATGAGCAGTTCTTC. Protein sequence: CASSEVWGQMGDEQFF.